This section outlines one TCR beta chain sequence together with its context. Germline loops: CDR1 MNHNY, CDR2 SVGAGI (reference sequence). The CDR3 extends over 16 amino acids. Trimming pared 0 bases from V and 5 bases from J, leaving 16 bases between. A Seattle source enrolled patients during active infection and followed them longitudinally. In the source study's methods: Scientists estimated how many nucleated cells there were by amplifying reference gene primers. Generated by immunoSEQ multiplex PCR, the TCRdb table keeps only in-frame clones and is missing some. From that table come the V and J calls and clone size; the DNA was used to work out D and trimming. In the table there are under 400,000 clones, about 87% of which are singletons. The record originates from a study of blood T cell repertoires in COVID-19. Whole-study context: Acute and convalescent COVID-19 samples came from the United States, Italy and Spain. T cells, B-cell-depleted T cells, or PBMCs supplied cDNA or gDNA.

This TCR was sampled from a woman aged 30 to 39 with COVID-19, enrolled during active disease. Sequenced: peripheral blood. This sequence joins TRBV6-6 and TRBJ2-5; weak D call: TRBD2 (6 bases). The CDR3 protein is CASSYSRRELDETQYF. As DNA, the CDR3 is TGTGCCAGCAGTTACTCGCGACGGGAGCTGGATGAGACCCAGTACTTC.